This T cell receptor beta chain was observed in a study of breast tumors, draining lymph nodes, adjacent tissues. General study findings and limits: Tumors had less TCR diversity than lymph nodes, more than nontumor tissue. Findings are consistent with lymph node origin and intratumoral expansion of most tumor T cells.

With regard to this clonotype: Its antigen remains unknown.

The lymph nodes were axillary draining lymph nodes from breast cancer patients. TCRdb ran MiXCR on the multiplex PCR reads and lists one entry per CDR3 protein. Of over 250,000 distinct CDR3 sequences listed, over 25% are singletons. Trimming pared 2 bases from V and 7 bases from J, leaving 20 bases between. The CDR3 has 17 residues. This chain connects TRBV12-3 or TRBV12-4 to TRBJ2-2, with a weak D call TRBD2 (5 bases). The TCR sequence derives from a female donor with breast cancer. Some clones in this sample may be carry-over from other donors' samples. The sample was axillary lymph node tissue. The CDR3 here is CASSLPLSLARRGELFF. Here the CDR3 DNA reads TGTGCCAGCAGTTTACCTCTCTCTCTAGCCCGACGCGGGGAGCTGTTTTTT.